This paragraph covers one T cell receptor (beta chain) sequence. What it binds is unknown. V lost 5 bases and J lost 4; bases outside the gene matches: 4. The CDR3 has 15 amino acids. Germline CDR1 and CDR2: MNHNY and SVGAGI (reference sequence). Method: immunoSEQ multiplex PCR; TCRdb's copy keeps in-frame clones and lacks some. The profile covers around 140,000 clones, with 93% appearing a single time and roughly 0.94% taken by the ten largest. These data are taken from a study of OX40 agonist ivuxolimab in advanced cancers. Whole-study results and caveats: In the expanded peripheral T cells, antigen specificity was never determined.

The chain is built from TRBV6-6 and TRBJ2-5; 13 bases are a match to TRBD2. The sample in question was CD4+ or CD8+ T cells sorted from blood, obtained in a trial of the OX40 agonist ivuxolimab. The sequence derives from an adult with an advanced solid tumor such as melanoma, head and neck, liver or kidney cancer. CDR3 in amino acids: CASSPGLAGAETQYF. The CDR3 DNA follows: TGTGCCAGCAGTCCAGGACTAGCGGGAGCAGAGACCCAGTACTTC.